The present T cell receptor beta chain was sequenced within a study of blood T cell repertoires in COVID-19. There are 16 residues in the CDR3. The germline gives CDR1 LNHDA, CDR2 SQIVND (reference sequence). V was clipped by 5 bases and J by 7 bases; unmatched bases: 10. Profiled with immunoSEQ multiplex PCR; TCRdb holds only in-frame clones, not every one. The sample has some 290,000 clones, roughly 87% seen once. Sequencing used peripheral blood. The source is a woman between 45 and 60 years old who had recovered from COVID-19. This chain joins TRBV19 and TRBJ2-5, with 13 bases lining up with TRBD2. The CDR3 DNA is TGTGCCAGTAGTCCACGGACTAGCGGGGGTTTGGGGACCCAGTACTTC. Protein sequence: CASSPRTSGGLGTQYF.